This T cell receptor beta chain was sequenced during a study of blood T cells in healthy people across ages. Combining a sample-barcoded 5' primer with a J-beta primer mix, a second PCR ran for roughly 7 to 11 cycles. A template-switch adaptor containing 12 random nucleotides labeled each cDNA molecule. TCRdb redid the calling of the 5' RACE reads with MiXCR, one entry per CDR3 protein. This sample yields around 1,500,000 distinct CDR3 sequences, of which approximately 40% are seen a single time; 7.9% belongs to the top ten. This clonotype was detected a few times. Drawn from each donor were about 9 milliliters of peripheral blood. Isolated per sample were at least 7 million PBMCs. Every sample gave at least 5 micrograms of total RNA when it was extracted. The length of the CDR3 is 17 residues.

The V and J genes are TRBV21-1 and TRBJ2-3; the table gives TRBD2 as D, unverified against the DNA. TRBV21-1 is marked as a pseudogene. The sample was blood. The clonotype comes from a woman younger than 35 in good health. The CDR3 spells CARRLKEREASTDTQYF. DNA of the CDR3: TGTGCCAGACGACTAAAGGAGCGGGAGGCCAGCACAGATACGCAGTATTTT.